Each of the 16 T cell receptor beta chains below was sequenced from the same sample in a study of blood T cell repertoires in COVID-19 (dated by TCRdb to 2020 to 2021). The library was prepared using the immunoSEQ multiplex PCR assay. TCRdb provides this immuneACCESS table in a form limited to in-frame rearrangements. Some clones are lacking; in checked studies, under half of them reflect an unresolved V gene, and why the rest are absent is not known. The sample table holds about 72,000 clones, of which approximately 86% were seen once. Of the sample, around 6.3% is held by the ten largest clones. Sample: peripheral blood. The receptors stem from a man aged 60 to 75 with acute or convalescent COVID-19.

The chain uses TRBV12-3 or TRBV12-4 and TRBJ2-1; unclear D gene. V was clipped by 2 bases and J by 7 bases, with 6 bases between them. The CDR3 is 12 residues long. The CDR3 DNA follows: TGTGCCAGCAGTTTAACCGGGAATGAGCAGTTCTTC. Encoded protein: CASSLTGNEQFF.

The chain carries TRBV10-3 and TRBJ2-2; 9 nucleotides align to TRBD1. CDR1 is ENHRY, CDR2 SYGVKD, per germline. This CDR3 is built from 18 residues. Trimming took 6 bases from V and 1 from J; bases not matched to a gene: 12. CDR3: CAISDYISGQGNTGELFF. The CDR3 DNA sequence: TGTGCCATCAGCGATTATATATCGGGACAGGGGAACACCGGGGAGCTGTTTTTT.

This chain links TRBV7-9 with TRBJ2-1; D gene ambiguous. V lost 5 bases and J 7 bases, leaving 15 bases between the germline ends. The CDR3 length is 14 residues. The germline V gene encodes CDR1 SEHNR and CDR2 FQNEAQ (reference sequence). The CDR3 DNA sequence: TGTGCCAGCAGCCTAGGGCTTGGGCTGAATGAGCAGTTCTTC. Protein product: CASSLGLGLNEQFF. Filled out from reference TRBV7-9 and TRBJ2-1, the complete variable domain reads DTGVSQNPRHKITKRGQNVTFRCDPISEHNRLYWYRQTLGQGPEFLTYFQNEAQLEKSRLLSDRFSAERPKGSFSTLEIQRTEQGDSAMYLCASSLGLGLNEQFFGPGTRLTVL.

The chain is built from TRBV7-2 and TRBJ2-7, with TRBD1 as a possible D gene (5 bases). The V gene's germline CDR1 is SGHTA and CDR2 FQGNSA. The CDR3 consists of 15 residues. Trimming pared 2 bases from V and 3 bases from J, leaving 14 bases between. DNA of the CDR3: TGTGCCAGCAGCTTAAGGGCAGGGCAGAACTACGAGCAGTACTTC. Translated, it gives CASSLRAGQNYEQYF.

The chain has TRBV9 and TRBJ1-1, with D possibly being TRBD1 (6 bases). In germline, CDR1 is SGDLS, CDR2 YYNGEE. Trimming shortened V by 4 bases and J by 0 bases, and 10 bases separated the two germline ends. The CDR3 totals 14 residues. The CDR3, as DNA: TGTGCCAGCAGCTTCGGACAGATGAACACTGAAGCTTTCTTT. This translates into CASSFGQMNTEAFF.

The chain carries TRBV7-7 and TRBJ2-1; a weak D match, TRBD2 (5 bases). CDR3 length: 13 residues. The germline V gene has CDR1 SSHAT and CDR2 FNYEAQ (reference sequence). V lost 5 bases and J 7 bases, leaving 12 bases between the germline ends. The CDR3 nucleotides are TGTGCCAGCAGCCCCCTTTCGGGGAATGAGCAGTTCTTC. Encoded protein: CASSPLSGNEQFF.

The chain uses TRBV5-5 and TRBJ2-1; 7 nucleotides match TRBD2. CDR1 is SGHKS, CDR2 YYEKEE, per germline (reference sequence). V dropped 4 bases and J dropped 6; count of bases not matched to a gene: 10. The CDR3 consists of 15 residues. In DNA form, the CDR3 reads TGTGCCAGCAGCAAGGACCCGGGAGGTCCCAATGAGCAGTTCTTC. It encodes CASSKDPGGPNEQFF.

This chain uses TRBV5-1 with TRBJ2-3; 10 nucleotides align to TRBD2. Germline lookup yields CDR1 SGHRS and CDR2 YFSETQ. Germline trimming cut 2 bases from V and 6 bases from J; bases unmatched to any gene: 6. The CDR3 contains 15 residues. CDR3 sequence reads: CASSLTSGAGDTQYF. Written as DNA, the CDR3 is TGCGCCAGCAGCTTAACTAGCGGGGCCGGGGATACGCAGTATTTT.

The chain employs TRBV5-1 and TRBJ1-6, with D perhaps matching TRBD1 (6 bases). Germline values: CDR1 SGHRS, CDR2 YFSETQ. Between the trimmed V and J ends, which lost 4 bases and 9 bases, there was a span of 14 bases. The CDR3 length is 14 residues. CDR3 nucleotide sequence: TGCGCCAGCAGCCCCTGGGGGCAGGGTTCACCCCTCCACTTT. Encoded protein: CASSPWGQGSPLHF.

In this sample, this clone turned up once. The chain uses TRBV2 and TRBJ1-1, with D maybe TRBD1 (5 bases). Trimming pared 4 bases from V and 2 bases from J, leaving 8 bases between. The CDR3 runs 13 residues. The germline V gene encodes CDR1 SNHLY and CDR2 FYNNEI. CDR3 nucleotides: TGTGCCAGCAGTGGACAGAGAAACACTGAAGCTTTCTTT. Encoded protein: CASSGQRNTEAFF.

The chain employs TRBV7-9 and TRBJ1-1, with 7 bases fitting TRBD1. The junction had 7 bases not matched to a gene; V was cut back by 5 bases and J by 1 base. The V gene's germline CDR1 is SEHNR and CDR2 FQNEAQ (reference sequence). This CDR3 has 15 amino acids. The CDR3 reads CASSAQGTANTEAFF. CDR3 nucleotides: TGTGCCAGCAGCGCCCAGGGGACAGCGAACACTGAAGCTTTCTTT. The entire variable domain, with the rest obtained from reference TRBV7-9 and TRBJ1-1, is as follows: DTGVSQNPRHKITKRGQNVTFRCDPISEHNRLYWYRQTLGQGPEFLTYFQNEAQLEKSRLLSDRFSAERPKGSFSTLEIQRTEQGDSAMYLCASSAQGTANTEAFFGQGTRLTVV.

This clone was seen more than once but under ten times. The chain uses TRBV5-5 and TRBJ1-2; D call uncertain. This CDR3 has 13 residues. Looked up from germline, CDR1 is SGHKS and CDR2 is YYEKEE (reference sequence). V lost 0 bases to trimming and J lost 5 bases, with 8 bases between them. The CDR3 reads CASSLVPRYGYTF. For the CDR3, the DNA is TGTGCCAGCAGCTTGGTCCCGAGATATGGCTACACCTTC. The full variable domain, with the rest looked up from reference TRBV5-5 and TRBJ1-2, is DAGVTQSPTHLIKTRGQQVTLRCSPISGHKSVSWYQQVLGQGPQFIFQYYEKEERGRGNFPDRFSARQFPNYSSELNVNALLLGDSALYLCASSLVPRYGYTFGSGTRLTVV.

This clone turned up a few times. The rearrangement joins TRBV5-6 to TRBJ1-2, with D hard to call. Germline V gene sequence: CDR1 SGHDT, CDR2 YYEEEE. CDR3 length: 13 residues. V lost 0 bases and J 6 bases, leaving 9 bases between the germline ends. CDR3 sequence reads: CASSLVQAHGYTF. For the CDR3, the DNA is TGTGCCAGCAGCTTGGTTCAGGCCCATGGCTACACCTTC.

The chain employs TRBV7-2 and TRBJ2-3; TRBD2 matches 11 bases. CDR1 and CDR2 from the germline V gene are SGHTA and FQGNSA. The CDR3 is 15 amino acids. Unmatched junction bases numbered 6, after V lost 4 bases and J lost 6 bases. The CDR3 bases are TGTGCCAGCAGCTGGGGACTAGCGGCCTCTGATACGCAGTATTTT. Translation: CASSWGLAASDTQYF.

The table lists this clone with a few counts. The chain links TRBV19 to TRBJ1-1, with D perhaps matching TRBD1 (6 bases). Looked up from germline, CDR1 is LNHDA and CDR2 is SQIVND (reference sequence). V lost 7 bases to trimming and J lost 0 bases, with 9 bases between them. This CDR3 comprises 13 residues. The CDR3 sequence: CASTTGLNTEAFF. The DNA of the CDR3 is TGTGCCAGTACGACAGGTTTGAACACTGAAGCTTTCTTT.

The table lists this clone with a few counts. V and J are TRBV30 and TRBJ2-5; tentative D call: TRBD1 (5 bases). The CDR3 covers 16 residues. V was pared by 0 bases and J by 0 bases, with 14 bases between. Germline V gene data show CDR1 as GTSNPN and CDR2 as SVGIG (reference sequence). CDR3 DNA sequence: TGTGCCTGGAGTGTAGGGGTTTCCGAGTACCAAGAGACCCAGTACTTC. Amino acids: CAWSVGVSEYQETQYF.